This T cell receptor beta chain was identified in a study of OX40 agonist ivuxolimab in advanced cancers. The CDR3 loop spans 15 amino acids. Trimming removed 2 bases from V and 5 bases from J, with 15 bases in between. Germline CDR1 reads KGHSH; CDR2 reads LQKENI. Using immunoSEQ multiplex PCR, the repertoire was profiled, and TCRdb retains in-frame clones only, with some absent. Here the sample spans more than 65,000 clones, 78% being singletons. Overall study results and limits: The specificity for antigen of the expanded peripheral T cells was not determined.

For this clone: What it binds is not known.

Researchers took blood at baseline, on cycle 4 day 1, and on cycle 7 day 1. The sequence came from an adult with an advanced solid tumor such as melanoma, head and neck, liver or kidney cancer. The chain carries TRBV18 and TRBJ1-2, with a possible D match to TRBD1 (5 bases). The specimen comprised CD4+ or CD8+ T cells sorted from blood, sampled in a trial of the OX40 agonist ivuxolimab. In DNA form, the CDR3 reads TGTGCCAGCTCACCAGGAGGGACTGATATTTATGGCTACACCTTC. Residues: CASSPGGTDIYGYTF.